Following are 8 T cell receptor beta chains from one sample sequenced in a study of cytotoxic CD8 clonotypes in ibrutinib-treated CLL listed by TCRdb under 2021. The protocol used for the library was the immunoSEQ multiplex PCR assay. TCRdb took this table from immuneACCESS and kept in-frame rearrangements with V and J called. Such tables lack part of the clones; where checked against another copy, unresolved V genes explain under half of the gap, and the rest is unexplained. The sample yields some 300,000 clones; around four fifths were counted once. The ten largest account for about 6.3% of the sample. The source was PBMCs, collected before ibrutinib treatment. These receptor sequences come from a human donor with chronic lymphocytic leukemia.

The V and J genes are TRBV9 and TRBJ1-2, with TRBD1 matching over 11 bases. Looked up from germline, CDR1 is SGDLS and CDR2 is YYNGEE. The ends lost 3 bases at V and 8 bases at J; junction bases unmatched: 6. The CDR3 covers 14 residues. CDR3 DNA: TGTGCCAGCAGCGCGGGACAGGGGGTCTTCGGCTACACCTTC. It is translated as CASSAGQGVFGYTF. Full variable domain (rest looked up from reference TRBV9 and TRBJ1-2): DSGVTQTPKHLITATGQRVTLRCSPRSGDLSVYWYQQSLDQGLQFLIQYYNGEERAKGNILERFSAQQFPDLHSELNLSSLELGDSALYFCASSAGQGVFGYTFGSGTRLTVV.

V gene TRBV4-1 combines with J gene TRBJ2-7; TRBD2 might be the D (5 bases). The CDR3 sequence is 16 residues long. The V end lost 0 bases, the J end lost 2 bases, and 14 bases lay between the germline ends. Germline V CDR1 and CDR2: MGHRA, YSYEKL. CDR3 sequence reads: CASSQDSSGRTYEQYF. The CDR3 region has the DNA TGCGCCAGCAGCCAAGATTCAAGCGGACGCACCTACGAGCAGTACTTC.

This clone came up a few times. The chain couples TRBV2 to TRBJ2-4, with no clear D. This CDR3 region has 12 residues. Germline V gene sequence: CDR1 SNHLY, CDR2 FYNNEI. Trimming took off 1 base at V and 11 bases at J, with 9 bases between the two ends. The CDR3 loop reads CASSEDIGVQYF. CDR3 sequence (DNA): TGTGCCAGCAGTGAAGATATAGGCGTTCAGTACTTC.

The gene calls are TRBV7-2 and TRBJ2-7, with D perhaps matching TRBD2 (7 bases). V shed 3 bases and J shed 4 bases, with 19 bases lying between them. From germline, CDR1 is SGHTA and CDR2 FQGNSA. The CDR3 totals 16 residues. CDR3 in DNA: TGTGCCAGCAGCTTGCAGGGAGGGGGAGTCATTTACGAGCAGTACTTC. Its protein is CASSLQGGGVIYEQYF.

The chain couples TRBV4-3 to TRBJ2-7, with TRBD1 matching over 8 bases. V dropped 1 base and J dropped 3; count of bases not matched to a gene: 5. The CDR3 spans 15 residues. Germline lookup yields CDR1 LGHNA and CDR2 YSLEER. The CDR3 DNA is TGCGCCAGCAGCCAAGCAGACAGGGGTTACTACGAGCAGTACTTC. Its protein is CASSQADRGYYEQYF.

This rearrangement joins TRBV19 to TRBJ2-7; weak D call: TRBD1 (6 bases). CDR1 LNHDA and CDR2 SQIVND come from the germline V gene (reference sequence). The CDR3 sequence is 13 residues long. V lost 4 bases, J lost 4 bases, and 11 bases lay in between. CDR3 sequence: CASSTNQGYEQYF. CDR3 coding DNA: TGTGCCAGTAGTACGAACCAGGGGTACGAGCAGTACTTC.

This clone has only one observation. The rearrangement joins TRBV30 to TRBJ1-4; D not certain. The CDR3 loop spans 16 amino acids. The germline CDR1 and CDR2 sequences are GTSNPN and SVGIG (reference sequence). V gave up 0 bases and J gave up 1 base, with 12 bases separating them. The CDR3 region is CAWSVGVYGTNEKLFF. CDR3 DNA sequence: TGTGCCTGGAGTGTTGGGGTTTATGGAACTAATGAAAAACTGTTTTTT.

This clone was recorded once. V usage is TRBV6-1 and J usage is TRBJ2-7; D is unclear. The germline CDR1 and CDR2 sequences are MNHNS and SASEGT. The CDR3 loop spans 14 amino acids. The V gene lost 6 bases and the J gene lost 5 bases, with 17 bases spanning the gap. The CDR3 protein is CASSQDSLYNEQYF. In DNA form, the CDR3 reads TGTGCCAGCAGCCAGGATTCCCTTTACAACGAGCAGTACTTC.